One sample yielded the 26 T cell receptor beta chains listed below, sequenced in a study of naive and memory T cell subsets. An equimolar mix of two oligonucleotides served as the beta constant-region primer for TRBC1 and TRBC2. Nested alpha and beta constant-region primers with the SP2 primer drove four PCR rounds on ligated cDNA. TCRdb analysed the UMI-ligation and nested PCR reads with MiXCR anew, one entry per CDR3 protein. The sample includes more than 120,000 distinct CDR3 sequences, about 20% of them seen just once. Study outcomes and limitations: Possibly reflecting memory cells re-expressing CD45RA, a few larger clonotypes occurred in naive repertoires, especially CD8.

Their specific antigens are unknown. The sample was naive CD8+ T cells from blood. The receptors were gathered from a human donor in good health.

The chain joins TRBV7-6 to TRBJ2-1; D uncertain. This CDR3 region has 13 residues. V lost 3 bases and J 5 bases, leaving 8 bases between the germline ends. Germline loops: CDR1 SGHVS, CDR2 FNYEAQ. CDR3 region: CASSFGPDNEQFF. The CDR3 DNA is TGTGCCAGCAGCTTCGGGCCCGACAATGAGCAGTTCTTC.

This clonotype was seen a few times. The genes are TRBV6-5 and TRBJ1-5; TRBD1 is a possible D gene (6 bases). Trimming removed 8 bases at V and 3 bases at J, with 8 bases between. Germline assignment: CDR1 MNHEY and CDR2 SVGAGI. This CDR3 has 12 residues. The CDR3 DNA reads as TGTGCCAGCTACAGGGCCAATCAGCCCCAGCATTTT. This gives the protein CASYRANQPQHF.

The V call is TRBV28, the J call TRBJ2-1, with D unclear. In germline, CDR1 is MDHEN, CDR2 SYDVKM. V shed 3 bases and J shed 5 bases, with 5 bases lying between them. The CDR3 loop spans 12 amino acids. The CDR3 DNA sequence: TGTGCCAGCAGTTTTGCGAACAATGAGCAGTTCTTC. Residues: CASSFANNEQFF.

This clonotype was found a few times. The chain is built from TRBV6-5 and TRBJ2-7, with TRBD1 identical over 10 bases. The V gene's germline CDR1 is MNHEY and CDR2 SVGAGI. The V segment lost 11 bases and the J segment 6 bases; nucleotides outside the gene matches: 16. The CDR3 totals 15 residues. CDR3 in amino acids: CASARRTGGPLEQYF. CDR3 DNA: TGTGCCTCGGCCCGGCGGACAGGGGGTCCCCTCGAGCAGTACTTC.

This clonotype was seen more than once but under ten times. V is TRBV18 and J is TRBJ2-7; TRBD1 matches at 7 bases. CDR3 length: 14 amino acids. Germline assignment: CDR1 KGHSH and CDR2 LQKENI. V gave up 5 bases and J gave up 2 bases; unmatched junction bases: 6. CDR3 region: CASSEGQAAYEQYF. The CDR3 DNA follows: TGTGCCAGCTCAGAAGGACAGGCGGCCTACGAGCAGTACTTC. Full variable domain (outside the CDR3, taken from reference TRBV18 and TRBJ2-7): NAGVMQNPRHLVRRRGQEARLRCSPMKGHSHVYWYRQLPEEGLKFMVYLQKENIIDESGMPKERFSAEFPKEGPSILRIQQVVRGDSAAYFCASSEGQAAYEQYFGPGTRLTVT.

This clonotype turned up a few times. The chain is built from TRBV27 and TRBJ1-2; 7 bases fit TRBD1. This CDR3 spans 14 amino acids. Germline CDR1 reads MNHEY; CDR2 reads SMNVEV (reference sequence). J gave up 3 bases and V 2 bases, and 3 bases lay outside the gene matches. The CDR3 loop is CASSLNQGDYGYTF. CDR3 sequence (DNA): TGTGCCAGCAGTTTAAACCAGGGGGACTATGGCTACACCTTC.

This chain uses TRBV7-2 with TRBJ2-7; TRBD2 matches at 11 bases. V lost 4 bases and J lost 1; bases outside the gene matches: 6. This CDR3 region has 16 residues. Germline loops: CDR1 SGHTA, CDR2 FQGNSA. This chain's CDR3 is CASSSLSGRGSYEQYF. The CDR3 DNA sequence: TGTGCCAGCAGCTCCCTTAGCGGGAGGGGGTCCTACGAGCAGTACTTC.

The CDR3 DNA is TGCGCCAGCAGCCAAGGGCCAGTGGGGTTTAGTTCACCCCTCCACTTT. Translating gives CASSQGPVGFSSPLHF. This rearrangement joins TRBV4-1 to TRBJ1-6; D remains ambiguous. The CDR3 spans 16 residues. In germline, CDR1 is MGHRA, CDR2 YSYEKL. Trimming cost V 1 base and J 9 bases, with 16 bases left between them.

This clonotype has just a few counts. The chain is built from TRBV2 and TRBJ1-1, with D possibly being TRBD1 (6 bases). The CDR3 is 16 amino acids. Deletions cut 10 bases from V and 0 bases from J, with 21 bases between. The germline V gene has CDR1 SNHLY and CDR2 FYNNEI. For the CDR3, the DNA is TGTGCCAACAGGGACGTGGCAGTCACCATGAACACTGAAGCTTTCTTT. It codes for CANRDVAVTMNTEAFF. Full variable domain (missing parts from reference TRBV2 and TRBJ1-1): EPEVTQTPSHQVTQMGQEVILRCVPISNHLYFYWYRQILGQKVEFLVSFYNNEISEKSEIFDDQFSVERPDGSNFTLKIRSTKLEDSAMYFCANRDVAVTMNTEAFFGQGTRLTVV.

V is TRBV20-1 and J is TRBJ2-3; D is unresolved. Germline V CDR1 and CDR2: DFQATT, SNEGSKA (reference sequence). V was clipped by 4 bases and J by 4 bases, with 9 bases between them. The CDR3 is 12 residues long. The CDR3 region has the DNA TGCAGTGCTATAAGGGTCCCAGATACGCAGTATTTT. Translated, it gives CSAIRVPDTQYF.

The rearrangement links TRBV4-1 to TRBJ1-1, with no clear D. The germline V gene has CDR1 MGHRA and CDR2 YSYEKL. The CDR3 covers 13 residues. V was pared by 0 bases and J by 11 bases, with 13 bases between. CDR3 coding DNA: TGCGCCAGCAGCCAAGATGACGCTAGACGGGCTTTCTTT. It yields the protein CASSQDDARRAFF.

This rearrangement joins TRBV28 to TRBJ2-3; TRBD2 aligns across 9 bases. The CDR3 loop spans 16 amino acids. Germline V lookup: CDR1 MDHEN, CDR2 SYDVKM. Trimming cost V 3 bases and J 2 bases; bases outside gene matches: 6. The CDR3 spells CASSFRTSGPTDTQYF. For the CDR3, the DNA is TGTGCCAGCAGTTTTCGTACTAGCGGGCCCACAGATACGCAGTATTTT.

This clonotype came up a few times. V and J are TRBV7-9 and TRBJ1-1; D is uncertain. The CDR3 has 14 amino acids. Trimming pared 5 bases from V and 3 bases from J, leaving 13 bases between. The V gene's germline CDR1 is SEHNR and CDR2 FQNEAQ (reference sequence). CDR3 sequence: CASSPNVADTEAFF. The DNA of the CDR3 is TGTGCCAGCAGCCCGAATGTGGCGGACACTGAAGCTTTCTTT.

The chain carries TRBV6-2 or TRBV6-3 and TRBJ2-1; tentative D call: TRBD2 (6 bases). The V end was cut by 0 bases, the J end by 9 bases, with 9 bases between. Germline V gene lookup returns CDR1 MNHEY and CDR2 SVGEGT. The CDR3 has 13 residues. CDR3 residues: CASSYSTRGEQFF. DNA of the CDR3: TGTGCCAGCAGTTACTCGACGCGGGGTGAGCAGTTCTTC.

The chain has TRBV5-1 and TRBJ1-1; the match to TRBD1 covers 10 bases. Trimming at V came to 2 bases and at J to 0 bases, leaving 7 bases not matched to a gene. This CDR3 is built from 17 residues. Per germline, CDR1 SGHRS and CDR2 YFSETQ. In DNA form, the CDR3 reads TGCGCCAGCAGCTTAACCGGGACAGGGGCAATGAACACTGAAGCTTTCTTT. Protein: CASSLTGTGAMNTEAFF.

The chain combines TRBV10-1 with TRBJ2-1; D ambiguous. Germline lookup yields CDR1 WNHNN and CDR2 SYGVQD (reference sequence). The CDR3 extends over 14 amino acids. V lost 5 bases to trimming and J lost 0 bases, with 8 bases between them. The CDR3 loop reads CASSTESSYNEQFF. Here the CDR3 DNA reads TGCGCCAGCAGTACAGAGAGCTCCTACAATGAGCAGTTCTTC.

The rearrangement joins TRBV6-6 to TRBJ2-7, with 9 bases that match TRBD1. J was trimmed by 7 bases and V by 5 bases; bases with no gene match: 6. The CDR3 has 13 residues. From germline, CDR1 is MNHNY and CDR2 SVGAGI (reference sequence). CDR3 protein: CASSGGTGWEQYF. The CDR3 DNA sequence: TGTGCCAGCAGTGGGGGGACAGGGTGGGAGCAGTACTTC.

This clonotype was seen more than once but under ten times. The chain combines TRBV6-2 or TRBV6-3 with TRBJ1-2; D is undetermined. Trimming pared 3 bases from V and 2 bases from J, leaving 10 bases between. The CDR3 runs to 14 residues. CDR1 and CDR2 (germline): MNHEY, SVGEGT. The CDR3 spells CASSYSAMNYGYTF. The CDR3 nucleotides read TGTGCCAGCAGTTATAGTGCCATGAACTATGGCTACACCTTC.

J is TRBJ2-7 and V is TRBV9, with a possible D match to TRBD1 (5 bases). Germline V gene sequence: CDR1 SGDLS, CDR2 YYNGEE. The length of the CDR3 is 13 residues. V gave up 0 bases and J gave up 7 bases, with 11 bases separating them. CDR3 sequence (DNA): TGTGCCAGCAGCGTAGGGGGCTCCTCGGAGCAGTACTTC. This encodes CASSVGGSSEQYF.

The gene calls are TRBV7-3 and TRBJ2-7; a weak D match, TRBD2 (6 bases). Germline V gene data show CDR1 as SGHTA and CDR2 as FQGTGA. V was cut by 2 bases and J by 1 base, with 12 bases left in between. This CDR3 comprises 15 residues. The CDR3 DNA reads TGTGCCAGCAGCTTAGCCGGAGGGCCGTCCTACGAGCAGTACTTC. The encoded protein is CASSLAGGPSYEQYF. The entire variable domain, with the rest obtained from reference TRBV7-3 and TRBJ2-7, is as follows: GAGVSQTPSNKVTEKGKYVELRCDPISGHTALYWYRQSLGQGPEFLIYFQGTGAADDSGLPNDRFFAVRPEGSVSTLKIQRTERGDSAVYLCASSLAGGPSYEQYFGPGTRLTVT.

This chain connects TRBV14 to TRBJ2-7; D is possibly TRBD2 (5 bases). Germline V lookup: CDR1 SGHDN, CDR2 FVKESK. Trimming removed 3 bases at V and 7 bases at J, with 10 bases between. The CDR3 is 12 amino acids. CDR3 region: CASSQAGVEQYF. The CDR3 DNA is TGTGCCAGCAGCCAGGCGGGTGTTGAGCAGTACTTC.

The sample holds a few counts of this clonotype. The chain is built from TRBV27 and TRBJ1-5; D unresolved. This CDR3 spans 13 amino acids. The germline V and J ends were trimmed by 4 bases and 0 bases, with 4 bases remaining between them. The germline gives CDR1 MNHEY, CDR2 SMNVEV (reference sequence). The DNA for the CDR3 is TGTGCCAGCAGTTCTTATAGCAATCAGCCCCAGCATTTT. Protein product: CASSSYSNQPQHF.

This clonotype was detected a few times. V gene TRBV28 combines with J gene TRBJ2-2; D is perhaps TRBD1 (6 bases). The CDR3 contains 14 residues. Germline V gene data show CDR1 as MDHEN and CDR2 as SYDVKM. Trimming pared 5 bases from V and 4 bases from J, leaving 11 bases between. CDR3 amino acids: CASSTGSGTGELFF. CDR3 nucleotide sequence: TGTGCCAGCAGTACAGGGTCTGGCACCGGGGAGCTGTTTTTT.

The chain employs TRBV6-5 and TRBJ2-1, with D tentatively TRBD2 (5 bases). Deletions cut 2 bases from V and 0 bases from J, with 11 bases between. The CDR3 length is 16 residues. The V gene's germline CDR1 is MNHEY and CDR2 SVGAGI. CDR3 nucleotide sequence: TGTGCCAGCAGTTACGAGGGTTCCAGCTCCTACAATGAGCAGTTCTTC. This encodes CASSYEGSSSYNEQFF.

The V gene is TRBV3-1, the J gene TRBJ2-3, with TRBD2 matching over 10 bases. The CDR3 runs to 18 residues. Germline lookup yields CDR1 LGHDT and CDR2 YNNKEL (reference sequence). V gave up 0 bases and J gave up 3 bases; unmatched junction bases: 9. CDR3 loop: CASSQDITSGIRTDTQYF. CDR3 in DNA: TGTGCCAGCAGCCAAGATATCACTAGCGGGATTCGGACAGATACGCAGTATTTT.

This clonotype was counted a few times. The V and J genes are TRBV6-6 and TRBJ1-6; TRBD1 is a possible D gene (5 bases). Germline assignment: CDR1 MNHNY and CDR2 SVGAGI (reference sequence). The CDR3 has 15 residues. The V end was cut by 0 bases, the J end by 8 bases, with 11 bases between. The CDR3 protein is CASSYSGQGDSPLHF. Written as DNA, the CDR3 is TGTGCCAGCAGTTACTCAGGCCAGGGTGATTCACCCCTCCACTTT.